This section outlines one T cell receptor beta chain sequence together with its context. The data stem from a study of CD8 T cells in Susac syndrome. V lost 5 bases and J lost 2; bases outside the gene matches: 9. There are 16 residues in the CDR3. Reverse transcription used roughly 0.45 to 1 ug RNA and random hexamers. Using its own MiXCR run on the immunoSEQ multiplex PCR reads, TCRdb lists one record per CDR3 protein. This sample has about 180,000 distinct CDR3 sequences; 94% occur once, and the top ten carry more than 0.095%. The gene calls are TRBV12-3 or TRBV12-4 and TRBJ1-3, with 7 bases fitting TRBD1. Sample: CD4+ T cells from PBMCs. The receptor's source is a human donor with Susac syndrome. In DNA, the CDR3 is TGTGCCAGCAGTCCCGACAGGGAGGGTACTGGAAACACCATATATTTT. Its translation: CASSPDREGTGNTIYF.